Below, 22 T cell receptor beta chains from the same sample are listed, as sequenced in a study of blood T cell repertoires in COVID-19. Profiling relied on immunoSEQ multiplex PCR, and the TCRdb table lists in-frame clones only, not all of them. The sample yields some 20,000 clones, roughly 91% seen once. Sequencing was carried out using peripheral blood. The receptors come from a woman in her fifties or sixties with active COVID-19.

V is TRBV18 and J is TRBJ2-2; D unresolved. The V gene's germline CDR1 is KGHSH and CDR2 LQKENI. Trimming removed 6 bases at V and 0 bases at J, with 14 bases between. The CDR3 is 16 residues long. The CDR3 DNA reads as TGTGCCAGCTCGCGACTGTCCCCCACGAACACCGGGGAGCTGTTTTTT. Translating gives CASSRLSPTNTGELFF.

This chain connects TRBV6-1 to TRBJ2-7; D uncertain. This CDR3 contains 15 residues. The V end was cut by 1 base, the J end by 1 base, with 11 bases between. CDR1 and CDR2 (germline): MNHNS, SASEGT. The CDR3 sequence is CASSEDESTSYEQYF. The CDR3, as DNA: TGTGCCAGCAGTGAAGACGAGAGCACGTCCTACGAGCAGTACTTC.

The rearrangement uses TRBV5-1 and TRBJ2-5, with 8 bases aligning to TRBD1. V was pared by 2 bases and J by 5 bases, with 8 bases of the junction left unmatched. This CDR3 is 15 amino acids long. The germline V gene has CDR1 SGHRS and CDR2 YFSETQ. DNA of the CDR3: TGCGCCAGCAGCTTAAGTGCCGGGACAGGCGAGACCCAGTACTTC. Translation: CASSLSAGTGETQYF.

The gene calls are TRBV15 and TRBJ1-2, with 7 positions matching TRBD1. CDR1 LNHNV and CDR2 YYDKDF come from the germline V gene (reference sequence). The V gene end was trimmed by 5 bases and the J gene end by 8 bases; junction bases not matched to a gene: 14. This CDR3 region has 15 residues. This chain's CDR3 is CATSGRDSRSGGYTF. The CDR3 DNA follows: TGTGCCACCAGCGGAAGGGACAGCCGGTCGGGCGGCTACACCTTC.

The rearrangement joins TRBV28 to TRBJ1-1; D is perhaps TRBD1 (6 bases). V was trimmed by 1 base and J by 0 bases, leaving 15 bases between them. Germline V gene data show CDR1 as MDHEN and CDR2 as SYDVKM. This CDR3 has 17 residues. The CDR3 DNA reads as TGTGCCAGCAGTTTATTAGTCGGGACAAACATGAACACTGAAGCTTTCTTT. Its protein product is CASSLLVGTNMNTEAFF.

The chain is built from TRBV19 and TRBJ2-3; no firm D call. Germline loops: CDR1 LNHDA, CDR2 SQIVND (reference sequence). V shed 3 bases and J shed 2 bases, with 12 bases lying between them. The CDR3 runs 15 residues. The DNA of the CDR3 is TGTGCCAGTAGTATGTCCACTTCACCCACAGATACGCAGTATTTT. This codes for CASSMSTSPTDTQYF.

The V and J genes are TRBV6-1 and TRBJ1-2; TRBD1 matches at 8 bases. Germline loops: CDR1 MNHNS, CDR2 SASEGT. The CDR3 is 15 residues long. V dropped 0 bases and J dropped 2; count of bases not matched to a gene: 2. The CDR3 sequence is CASSEARTGNYGYTF. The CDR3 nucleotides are TGTGCCAGCAGTGAAGCACGGACAGGGAACTATGGCTACACCTTC.

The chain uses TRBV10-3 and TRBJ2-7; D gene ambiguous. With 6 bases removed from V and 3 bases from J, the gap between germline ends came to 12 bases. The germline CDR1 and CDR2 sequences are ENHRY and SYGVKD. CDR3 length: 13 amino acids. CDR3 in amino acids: CAISRDGYYEQYF. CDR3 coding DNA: TGTGCCATCAGCCGTGACGGGTACTACGAGCAGTACTTC.

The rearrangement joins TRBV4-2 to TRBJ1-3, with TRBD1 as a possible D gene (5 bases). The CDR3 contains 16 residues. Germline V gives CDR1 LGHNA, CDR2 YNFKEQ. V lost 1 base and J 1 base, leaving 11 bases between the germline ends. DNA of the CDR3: TGTGCCAGCAGCCAAGTTGTAGGGGAATCTGGAAACACCATATATTTT. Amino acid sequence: CASSQVVGESGNTIYF.

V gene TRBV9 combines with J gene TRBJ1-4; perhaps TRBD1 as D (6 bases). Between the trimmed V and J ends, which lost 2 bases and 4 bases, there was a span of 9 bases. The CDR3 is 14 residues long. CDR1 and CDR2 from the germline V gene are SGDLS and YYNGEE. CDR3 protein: CASSVPGDNEKLFF. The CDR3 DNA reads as TGTGCCAGCAGCGTCCCAGGGGATAATGAAAAACTGTTTTTT. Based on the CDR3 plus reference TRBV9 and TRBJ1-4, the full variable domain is DSGVTQTPKHLITATGQRVTLRCSPRSGDLSVYWYQQSLDQGLQFLIQYYNGEERAKGNILERFSAQQFPDLHSELNLSSLELGDSALYFCASSVPGDNEKLFFGSGTQLSVL.

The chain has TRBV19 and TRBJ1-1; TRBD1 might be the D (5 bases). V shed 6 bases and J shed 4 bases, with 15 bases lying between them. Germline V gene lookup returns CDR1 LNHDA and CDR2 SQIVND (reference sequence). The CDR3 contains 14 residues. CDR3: CASSHRGGGTEAFF. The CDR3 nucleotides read TGTGCCAGTAGCCACCGGGGCGGGGGCACTGAAGCTTTCTTT.

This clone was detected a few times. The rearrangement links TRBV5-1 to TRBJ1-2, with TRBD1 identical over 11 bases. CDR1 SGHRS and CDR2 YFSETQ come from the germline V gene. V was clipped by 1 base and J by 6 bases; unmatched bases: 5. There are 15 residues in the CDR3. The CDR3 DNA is TGCGCCAGCAGCTTGATTGGACAGGGGGCCGATGGCTACACCTTC. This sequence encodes CASSLIGQGADGYTF. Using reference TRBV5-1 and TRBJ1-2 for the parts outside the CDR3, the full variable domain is KAGVTQTPRYLIKTRGQQVTLSCSPISGHRSVSWYQQTPGQGLQFLFEYFSETQRNKGNFPGRFSGRQFSNSRSEMNVSTLELGDSALYLCASSLIGQGADGYTFGSGTRLTVV.

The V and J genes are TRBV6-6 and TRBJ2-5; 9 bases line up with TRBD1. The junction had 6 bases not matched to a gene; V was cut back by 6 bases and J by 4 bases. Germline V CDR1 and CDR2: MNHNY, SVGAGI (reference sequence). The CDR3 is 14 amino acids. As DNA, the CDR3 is TGTGCCAGCAGCGACCGACAGGGGGGAGAGACCCAGTACTTC. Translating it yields CASSDRQGGETQYF.

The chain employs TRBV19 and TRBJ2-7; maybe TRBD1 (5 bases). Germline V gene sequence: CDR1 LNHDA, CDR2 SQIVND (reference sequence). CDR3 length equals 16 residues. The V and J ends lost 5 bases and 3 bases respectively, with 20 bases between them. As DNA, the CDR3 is TGTGCCAGTAGTTCACCGGGCCCAGGGAATTTCTACGAGCAGTACTTC. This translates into CASSSPGPGNFYEQYF.

The CDR3, as DNA: TGTGCCAGCAAAGAACCGGGGATCCCCTACGAGCAGTACTTC. This translates into CASKEPGIPYEQYF. J is TRBJ2-7 and V is TRBV2; D possibly corresponds to TRBD2 (5 bases). This CDR3 region has 14 residues. The ends were cut back, 7 bases at V and 2 bases at J, with 15 bases in the middle. Germline values: CDR1 SNHLY, CDR2 FYNNEI.

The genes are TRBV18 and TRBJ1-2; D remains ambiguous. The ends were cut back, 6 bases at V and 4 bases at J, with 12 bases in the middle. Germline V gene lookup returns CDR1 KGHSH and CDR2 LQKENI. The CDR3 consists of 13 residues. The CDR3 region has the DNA TGTGCCAGCTCCGTGGAGGATACCTATGGCTACACCTTC. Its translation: CASSVEDTYGYTF.

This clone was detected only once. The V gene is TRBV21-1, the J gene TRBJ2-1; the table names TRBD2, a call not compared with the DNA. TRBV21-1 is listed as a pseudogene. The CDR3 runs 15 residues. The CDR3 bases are TGTGCCAGCAGCGCGAGGGGGGGGCCTTTGAGGGCGCAGTTCTTC. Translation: CASSARGGPLRAQFF.

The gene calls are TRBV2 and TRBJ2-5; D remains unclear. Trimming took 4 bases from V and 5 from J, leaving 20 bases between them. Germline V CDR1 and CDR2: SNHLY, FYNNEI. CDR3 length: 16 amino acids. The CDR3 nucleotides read TGTGCCAGCAGTGTATTAAGATCCCGAACAACCGAGACCCAGTACTTC. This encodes CASSVLRSRTTETQYF.

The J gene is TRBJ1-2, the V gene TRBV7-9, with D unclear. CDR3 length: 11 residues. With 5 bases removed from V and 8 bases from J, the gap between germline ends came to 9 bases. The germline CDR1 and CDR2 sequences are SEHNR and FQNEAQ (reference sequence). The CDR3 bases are TGTGCCAGCAGCCTATTATACGGCTACACCTTC. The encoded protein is CASSLLYGYTF.

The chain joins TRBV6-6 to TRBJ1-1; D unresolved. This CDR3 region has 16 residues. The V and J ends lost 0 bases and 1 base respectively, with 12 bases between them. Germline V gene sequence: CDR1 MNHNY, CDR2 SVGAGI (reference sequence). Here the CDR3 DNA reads TGTGCCAGCAGTTACTCGAGTGGAACAGCGAACACTGAAGCTTTCTTT. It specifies CASSYSSGTANTEAFF.

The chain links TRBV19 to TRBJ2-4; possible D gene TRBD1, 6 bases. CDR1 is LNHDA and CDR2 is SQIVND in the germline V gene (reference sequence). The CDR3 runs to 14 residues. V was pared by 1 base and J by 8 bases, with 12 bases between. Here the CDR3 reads CASSIAQGWDIQYF. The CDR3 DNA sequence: TGTGCCAGTAGTATAGCGCAGGGGTGGGACATTCAGTACTTC. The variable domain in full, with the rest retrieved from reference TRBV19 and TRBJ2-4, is DGGITQSPKYLFRKEGQNVTLSCEQNLNHDAMYWYRQDPGQGLRLIYYSQIVNDFQKGDIAEGYSVSREKKESFPLTVTSAQKNPTAFYLCASSIAQGWDIQYFGAGTRLSVL.

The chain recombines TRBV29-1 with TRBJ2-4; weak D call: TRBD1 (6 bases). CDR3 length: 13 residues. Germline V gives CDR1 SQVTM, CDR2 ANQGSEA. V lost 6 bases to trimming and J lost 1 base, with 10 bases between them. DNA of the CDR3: TGCAGCGTACAGGGTTCGGCCAAAAACATTCAGTACTTC. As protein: CSVQGSAKNIQYF.